This is a list of T cell receptor beta chains from one sample in a study of T cells in localized non-small cell lung cancer. Clones were sequenced by immunoSEQ multiplex PCR, and TCRdb holds only the in-frame ones, with some missing. Of tens of thousands of clones listed, around 82% were seen once; the top ten hold 8.5% to 10%. The sequencing here drew on peripheral blood, taken before any cancer treatment. The receptors derive from a female donor aged 60 or older with stage I lung adenocarcinoma. CDR3s include the opening cysteine and the closing phenylalanine or tryptophan. The D gene is left open where the match is weak. Expanded clones get a size class; other rows say once, few or many, or leave the size out.

D,size,V,J,DNA,CDR3
TRBD1,.,TRBV13,TRBJ2-7,TGTGCCAGCTTCCCTCCCGGGACAGCTGATATCGAGCAGTACTTC,CASFPPGTADIEQYF
TRBD1,.,TRBV9,TRBJ1-1,TGTGCCAGCAGCGTAGCGTCCGGGACAGGGGGCCGTTTGAACACTGAAGCTTTCTTT,CASSVASGTGGRLNTEAFF
TRBD1,.,TRBV5-5,TRBJ1-1,TGTGCCAGCAGCCAGACAGGGATTACCCCTGAAGCTTTCTTT,CASSQTGITPEAFF
.,.,TRBV7-2,TRBJ2-1,TGTGCCAGCAGCTTACGAGTTTGGGCCAACAATGAGCAGTTCTTC,CASSLRVWANNEQFF
TRBD2,.,TRBV27,TRBJ2-3,TGTGCCAGCAGTTCACCGGGACTAGGAGATACGCAGTATTTT,CASSSPGLGDTQYF
.,once,TRBV7-6,TRBJ2-2,TGTGCCAGCAGCTTACTTGCAGGCGTGGGGTCCACCGGGGAGCTGTTTTTT,CASSLLAGVGSTGELFF
TRBD1,.,TRBV6-5,TRBJ1-5,TGTGCCAGCAGTCCCGGGACAGGGGGCCATCAGCCCCAGCATTTT,CASSPGTGGHQPQHF
TRBD1,.,TRBV28,TRBJ2-2,TGTGCCAGCAGTTTACAGGGGGAAAGCACCGGGGAGCTGTTTTTT,CASSLQGESTGELFF
.,.,TRBV6-1,TRBJ2-7,TGTGCCAGCAGTGTGGCCAAAAACTACGAGCAGTACTTC,CASSVAKNYEQYF
TRBD2,.,TRBV7-2,TRBJ2-7,TGTGCCAGCAGCTTAGCGGGGGGGTCCTACGAGCAGTACTTC,CASSLAGGSYEQYF
TRBD1,.,TRBV6-5,TRBJ1-3,TGTGCCAGCAGTCCCGACAGGGCGGATGGAAACACCATATATTTT,CASSPDRADGNTIYF
.,.,TRBV7-6,TRBJ1-4,TGTGCCAGCCTCCCCTCCGGGGCGCCTAATGAAAAACTGTTTTTT,CASLPSGAPNEKLFF
.,.,TRBV29-1,TRBJ2-7,TGCAGCGTTGAGACTGGTAGCTCCTACGAGCAGTACTTC,CSVETGSSYEQYF
.,.,TRBV10-3,TRBJ2-3,TGTGCCATCAGTGATGTGGCAAACACAGATACGCAGTATTTT,CAISDVANTDTQYF
.,few,TRBV4-1,TRBJ2-2,TGCGCCAGCAGCCCACCATTCTCAGTCAGCGTCGCGAACACCGGGGAGCTGTTTTTT,CASSPPFSVSVANTGELFF
.,once,TRBV27,TRBJ1-1,TGTGCCAGCAAAATCGCAGGGAGGAGATGGAACACTGAAGCTTTCTTT,CASKIAGRRWNTEAFF